The 26 T cell receptor beta chains below come from one sample, sequenced in a study of technical replicates of blood from a handful of donors. The assay was immunoSEQ multiplex PCR, and TCRdb's table has in-frame clones only and misses some. The sample yields 55,000 to 80,000 clones, 95% to 97% seen once. Sequenced: T cells isolated from PBMCs. The receptors come from a human donor in good health.

The chain employs TRBV27 and TRBJ1-2; perhaps TRBD1 as D (5 bases). Germline CDR1 is MNHEY and CDR2 is SMNVEV (reference sequence). The V gene lost 6 bases and the J gene lost 8 bases, with 22 bases spanning the gap. This CDR3 is 15 amino acids long. CDR3 amino acids: CASSPRAGPTFGYTF. The CDR3 DNA is TGTGCCAGCAGCCCAAGGGCAGGGCCCACGTTCGGCTACACCTTC.

The chain has TRBV6-1 and TRBJ2-7; no clear D gene. CDR1 is MNHNS and CDR2 is SASEGT in the germline V gene. CDR3 size: 14 residues. The V and J ends lost 3 bases and 2 bases respectively, with 11 bases between them. The CDR3 bases are TGTGCCAGCAGTGATAGGTCGGAGACCTACGAGCAGTACTTC. It yields the protein CASSDRSETYEQYF.

This chain's CDR3 is CASSILGGNNEQFF. DNA for the CDR3: TGTGCCAGTAGTATACTAGGTGGAAACAATGAGCAGTTCTTC. V and J are TRBV19 and TRBJ2-1, with D uncertain. The germline CDR1 and CDR2 sequences are LNHDA and SQIVND (reference sequence). V was pared by 2 bases and J by 5 bases, with 10 bases between. CDR3 size: 14 residues.

The chain employs TRBV10-3 and TRBJ2-2, with D possibly TRBD2 on 6 matching bases. Germline lookup yields CDR1 ENHRY and CDR2 SYGVKD. V was pared by 8 bases and J by 2 bases, with 12 bases between. The CDR3 is 14 amino acids. The CDR3 DNA sequence: TGTGCCATCGCTAGCGACCTAAACACCGGGGAGCTGTTTTTT. Its protein product is CAIASDLNTGELFF.

The chain is built from TRBV4-1 and TRBJ2-7; 8 positions agree with TRBD2. CDR1 and CDR2 (germline): MGHRA, YSYEKL. V was pared by 3 bases and J by 2 bases, with 9 bases of the junction left unmatched. This CDR3 spans 16 amino acids. The CDR3 loop reads CASSHVELAVPYEQYF. The DNA of the CDR3 is TGCGCCAGCAGCCACGTTGAACTAGCGGTACCCTACGAGCAGTACTTC.

The J gene is TRBJ2-7, the V gene TRBV21-1; the table calls TRBD1, which could not be checked here. TRBV21-1 is labeled a pseudogene. The CDR3 consists of 14 residues. The DNA of the CDR3 is TGTGCCAGCAGCAACCGGGACACGACCTACGAGCAGTACTTC. This sequence encodes CASSNRDTTYEQYF.

This chain joins TRBV9 and TRBJ2-5, with 13 positions matching TRBD2. The CDR3 is 16 residues long. V was clipped by 3 bases and J by 4 bases; unmatched bases: 6. Per the germline V gene, CDR1 is SGDLS and CDR2 is YYNGEE. CDR3 residues: CASSDGGLAGLETQYF. The DNA of the CDR3 is TGTGCCAGCAGCGACGGGGGACTAGCGGGATTAGAGACCCAGTACTTC.

The chain recombines TRBV6-1 with TRBJ1-4; TRBD1 matches at 7 bases. This CDR3 has 15 residues. Germline trimming cut 7 bases from V and 10 bases from J; bases unmatched to any gene: 15. Germline V gene data show CDR1 as MNHNS and CDR2 as SASEGT. The CDR3 DNA follows: TGTGCCAGCACCGCTACGGTGGACACAGGGGCAAAACTGTTTTTT. Translating gives CASTATVDTGAKLFF.

The chain joins TRBV5-1 to TRBJ2-3; D gene ambiguous. The CDR3 spans 14 residues. Germline CDR1 reads SGHRS; CDR2 reads YFSETQ. V was shortened by 0 bases and J by 5 bases, with 10 bases between the two germline ends. The CDR3 region has the DNA TGCGCCAGCAGCTTGGCGGCAGGCCTAGATACGCAGTATTTT. Encoded protein: CASSLAAGLDTQYF.

This clone was detected only once. The chain links TRBV28 to TRBJ1-1; maybe TRBD1 (6 bases). Germline V gene lookup returns CDR1 MDHEN and CDR2 SYDVKM. Trimming cost V 3 bases and J 1 base, with 12 bases left between them. This CDR3 is built from 15 residues. CDR3 bases: TGTGCCAGCAGTTTTGTGGGGGCCTCGAACACTGAAGCTTTCTTT. This codes for CASSFVGASNTEAFF. The full variable domain, completed using reference TRBV28 and TRBJ1-1, is DVKVTQSSRYLVKRTGEKVFLECVQDMDHENMFWYRQDPGLGLRLIYFSYDVKMKEKGDIPEGYSVSREKKERFSLILESASTNQTSMYLCASSFVGASNTEAFFGQGTRLTVV.

The J gene is TRBJ2-7, the V gene TRBV2; 7 positions agree with TRBD1. Germline-derived CDR1 and CDR2 are SNHLY and FYNNEI. The CDR3 consists of 15 residues. The ends lost 7 bases at V and 5 bases at J; junction bases unmatched: 14. This CDR3 is CASMLQGHSGNEQYF. Here the CDR3 DNA reads TGTGCCAGCATGTTACAGGGGCACTCGGGGAACGAGCAGTACTTC.

The sample holds one count of this clone. The J gene is TRBJ1-2, the V gene TRBV6-1, with D maybe TRBD1 (6 bases). The CDR3 is made up of 14 amino acids. CDR1 and CDR2 from the germline V gene are MNHNS and SASEGT. The V gene lost 6 bases and the J gene lost 2 bases, with 13 bases spanning the gap. CDR3 sequence (DNA): TGTGCCAGCAGCACTACAGGGTACAACTATGGCTACACCTTC. Its translation is CASSTTGYNYGYTF.

In this sample, this clone turned up once. The chain recombines TRBV2 with TRBJ2-5; the match to TRBD2 covers 10 bases. The CDR3 loop spans 16 amino acids. Germline CDR1 reads SNHLY; CDR2 reads FYNNEI. V gave up 4 bases and J gave up 0 bases; unmatched junction bases: 5. The CDR3: CASSAASGGNQETQYF. CDR3 bases: TGTGCCAGCAGTGCTGCTAGCGGGGGTAACCAAGAGACCCAGTACTTC.

The chain recombines TRBV30 with TRBJ1-2; D might be TRBD1 (6 bases). The ends were cut back, 3 bases at V and 6 bases at J, with 20 bases in the middle. Looked up from germline, CDR1 is GTSNPN and CDR2 is SVGIG (reference sequence). The CDR3 loop spans 15 amino acids. CDR3 bases: TGTGCCTGGAGCCCCAATGGCAGGGGAATCGATGGCTACACCTTC. Amino acid sequence: CAWSPNGRGIDGYTF.

V gene TRBV13 combines with J gene TRBJ2-4; D gene ambiguous. The CDR3 contains 17 residues. Per germline, CDR1 PRHDT and CDR2 FYEKMQ (reference sequence). The V end lost 2 bases, the J end lost 0 bases, and 14 bases lay between the germline ends. The CDR3 sequence: CASSLTFVPLAKNIQYF. CDR3 in DNA: TGTGCCAGCAGCTTAACGTTTGTGCCACTAGCCAAAAACATTCAGTACTTC.

This chain joins TRBV6-5 and TRBJ1-5; possible D gene TRBD1, 5 bases. V lost 6 bases and J lost 5, with 14 bases in between. Germline assignment: CDR1 MNHEY and CDR2 SVGAGI. CDR3 length: 14 residues. The CDR3 loop reads CASSPRQGDQPQHF. For the CDR3, the DNA is TGTGCCAGCAGCCCCCGGCAGGGCGATCAGCCCCAGCATTTT.

The chain recombines TRBV28 with TRBJ1-2, with 10 bases that match TRBD1. Germline V lookup: CDR1 MDHEN, CDR2 SYDVKM. V shed 2 bases, J shed 3 bases, and the junction held 6 bases outside the gene matches. This CDR3 region has 16 residues. CDR3 loop: CASSLRDRGEDYGYTF. The DNA of the CDR3 is TGTGCCAGCAGTTTAAGGGACAGGGGAGAGGACTATGGCTACACCTTC.

V and J are TRBV7-8 and TRBJ1-4, with D unclear. This CDR3 region has 15 residues. V was clipped by 0 bases and J by 1 base, with 6 bases between them. Germline CDR1 reads SGHVS; CDR2 reads FQNEAQ. CDR3 in amino acids: CASSLARGTNEKLFF. CDR3 coding DNA: TGTGCCAGCAGCTTAGCGCGGGGAACTAATGAAAAACTGTTTTTT.

The V call is TRBV4-1, the J call TRBJ2-5, with D hard to call. Looked up from germline, CDR1 is MGHRA and CDR2 is YSYEKL. V lost 1 base and J lost 4, with 7 bases in between. This CDR3 spans 13 amino acids. CDR3 sequence reads: CASSQGPLETQYF. CDR3 sequence (DNA): TGCGCCAGCAGCCAAGGGCCTTTAGAGACCCAGTACTTC.

The chain combines TRBV6-4 with TRBJ1-1; 9 bases match TRBD1. V was clipped by 6 bases and J by 4 bases; unmatched bases: 9. Germline CDR1 and CDR2: MRHNA and SNTAGT. This CDR3 is 15 amino acids long. DNA for the CDR3: TGTGCCAGCAGCTGGAGGACAGGGGTTCGCACTGAAGCTTTCTTT. It encodes CASSWRTGVRTEAFF.

The table lists this clone with a count of one. This chain connects TRBV6-5 to TRBJ1-2; D unclear. The V gene lost 5 bases and the J gene lost 4 bases, with 14 bases spanning the gap. The CDR3 has 14 residues. Germline lookup yields CDR1 MNHEY and CDR2 SVGAGI. DNA for the CDR3: TGTGCCAGCAGTCCGAGATCAGGTCTCTATGGCTACACCTTC. Translating it yields CASSPRSGLYGYTF.

The chain carries TRBV11-2 and TRBJ2-7, with 9 positions matching TRBD1. The CDR3 sequence is 14 residues long. CDR1 and CDR2 (germline): SGHAT, FQNNGV. With V trimmed by 1 base and J by 6 bases, 4 bases remained unmatched. The chain's CDR3 is CASSLGQGVLEQYF. The CDR3 coding sequence is TGTGCCAGCAGCTTAGGACAGGGGGTACTCGAGCAGTACTTC.

The V and J genes are TRBV6-1 and TRBJ2-1; 11 bases align to TRBD2. Germline loops: CDR1 MNHNS, CDR2 SASEGT. V shed 6 bases, J shed 7 bases, and the junction held 8 bases outside the gene matches. This CDR3 has 15 amino acids. DNA for the CDR3: TGTGCCAGCAGGGCCCTAGCGGGAGGAGGGAATGAGCAGTTCTTC. Protein product: CASRALAGGGNEQFF.

This chain joins TRBV4-1 and TRBJ1-5; D is unclear. Germline V CDR1 and CDR2: MGHRA, YSYEKL. The CDR3 length is 16 residues. The V and J ends lost 0 bases and 7 bases respectively, with 16 bases between them. The CDR3 bases are TGCGCCAGCAGCCAAGACTCATGGGAGGCGGGGCAGCCCCAGCATTTT. It encodes CASSQDSWEAGQPQHF.

This chain connects TRBV7-3 to TRBJ1-2; D unresolved. The CDR3 runs 13 residues. Germline values: CDR1 SGHTA, CDR2 FQGTGA. V was cut by 3 bases and J by 8 bases, with 13 bases left in between. This CDR3 is CASSFESNLGYTF. In nucleotides, the CDR3 is TGTGCCAGCAGCTTCGAGTCCAACCTGGGCTACACCTTC.

The chain is built from TRBV5-5 and TRBJ2-2, with no clear D. The V end lost 2 bases, the J end lost 1 base, and 9 bases lay between the germline ends. Germline V gene sequence: CDR1 SGHKS, CDR2 YYEKEE (reference sequence). This CDR3 contains 15 residues. This CDR3 is CASSFAGLNTGELFF. CDR3 DNA: TGTGCCAGCAGCTTCGCAGGATTGAACACCGGGGAGCTGTTTTTT.